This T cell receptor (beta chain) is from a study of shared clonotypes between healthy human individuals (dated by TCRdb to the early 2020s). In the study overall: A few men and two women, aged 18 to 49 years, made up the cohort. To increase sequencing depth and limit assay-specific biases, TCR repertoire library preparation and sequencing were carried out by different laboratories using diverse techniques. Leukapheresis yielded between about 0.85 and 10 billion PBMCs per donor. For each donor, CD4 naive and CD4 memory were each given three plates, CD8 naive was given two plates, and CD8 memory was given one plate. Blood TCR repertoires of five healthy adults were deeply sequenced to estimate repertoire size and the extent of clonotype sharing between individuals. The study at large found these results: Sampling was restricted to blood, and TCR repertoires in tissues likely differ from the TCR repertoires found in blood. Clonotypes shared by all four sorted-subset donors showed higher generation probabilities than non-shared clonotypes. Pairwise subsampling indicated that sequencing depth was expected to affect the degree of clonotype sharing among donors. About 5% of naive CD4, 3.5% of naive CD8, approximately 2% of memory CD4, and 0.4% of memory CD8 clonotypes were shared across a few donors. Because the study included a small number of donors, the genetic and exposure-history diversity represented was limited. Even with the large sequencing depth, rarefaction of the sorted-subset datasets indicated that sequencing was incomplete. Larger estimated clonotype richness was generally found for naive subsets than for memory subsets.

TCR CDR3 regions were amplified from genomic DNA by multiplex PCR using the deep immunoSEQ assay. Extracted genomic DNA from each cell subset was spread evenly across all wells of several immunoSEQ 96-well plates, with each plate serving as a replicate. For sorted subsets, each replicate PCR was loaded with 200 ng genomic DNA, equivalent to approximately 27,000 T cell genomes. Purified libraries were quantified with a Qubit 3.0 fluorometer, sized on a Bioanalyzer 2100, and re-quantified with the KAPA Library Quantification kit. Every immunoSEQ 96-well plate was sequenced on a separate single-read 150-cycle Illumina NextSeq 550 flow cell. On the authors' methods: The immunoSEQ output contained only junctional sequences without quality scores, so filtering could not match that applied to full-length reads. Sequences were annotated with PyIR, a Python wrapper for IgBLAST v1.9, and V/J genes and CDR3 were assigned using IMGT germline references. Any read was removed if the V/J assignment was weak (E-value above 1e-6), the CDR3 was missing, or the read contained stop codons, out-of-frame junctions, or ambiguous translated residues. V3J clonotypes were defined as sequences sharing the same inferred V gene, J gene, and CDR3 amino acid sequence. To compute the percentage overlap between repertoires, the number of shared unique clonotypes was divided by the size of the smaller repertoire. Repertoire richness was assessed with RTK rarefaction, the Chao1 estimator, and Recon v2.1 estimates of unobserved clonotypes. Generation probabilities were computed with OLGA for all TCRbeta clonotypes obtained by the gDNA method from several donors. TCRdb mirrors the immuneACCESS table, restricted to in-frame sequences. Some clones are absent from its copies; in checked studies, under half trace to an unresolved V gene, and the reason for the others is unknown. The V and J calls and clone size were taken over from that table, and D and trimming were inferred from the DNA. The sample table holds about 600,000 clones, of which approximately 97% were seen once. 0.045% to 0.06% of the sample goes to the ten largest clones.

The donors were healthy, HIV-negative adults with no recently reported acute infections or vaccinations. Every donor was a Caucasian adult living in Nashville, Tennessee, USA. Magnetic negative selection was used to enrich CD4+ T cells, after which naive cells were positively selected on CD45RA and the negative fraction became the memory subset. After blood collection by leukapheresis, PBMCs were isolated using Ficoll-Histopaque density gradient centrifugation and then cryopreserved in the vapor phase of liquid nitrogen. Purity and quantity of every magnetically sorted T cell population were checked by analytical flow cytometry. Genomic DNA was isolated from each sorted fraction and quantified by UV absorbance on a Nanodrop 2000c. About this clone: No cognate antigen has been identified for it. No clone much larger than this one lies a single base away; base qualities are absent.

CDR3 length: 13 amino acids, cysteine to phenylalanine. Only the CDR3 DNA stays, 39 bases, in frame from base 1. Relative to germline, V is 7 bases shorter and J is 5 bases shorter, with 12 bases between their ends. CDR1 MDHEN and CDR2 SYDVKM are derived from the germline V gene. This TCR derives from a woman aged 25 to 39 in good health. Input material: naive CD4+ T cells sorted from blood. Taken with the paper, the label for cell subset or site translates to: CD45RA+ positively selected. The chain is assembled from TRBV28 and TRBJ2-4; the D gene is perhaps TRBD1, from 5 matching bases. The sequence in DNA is TGTGCCAGCAAAACAGGTCAGGAAAACATTCAGTACTTC. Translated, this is CASKTGQENIQYF.